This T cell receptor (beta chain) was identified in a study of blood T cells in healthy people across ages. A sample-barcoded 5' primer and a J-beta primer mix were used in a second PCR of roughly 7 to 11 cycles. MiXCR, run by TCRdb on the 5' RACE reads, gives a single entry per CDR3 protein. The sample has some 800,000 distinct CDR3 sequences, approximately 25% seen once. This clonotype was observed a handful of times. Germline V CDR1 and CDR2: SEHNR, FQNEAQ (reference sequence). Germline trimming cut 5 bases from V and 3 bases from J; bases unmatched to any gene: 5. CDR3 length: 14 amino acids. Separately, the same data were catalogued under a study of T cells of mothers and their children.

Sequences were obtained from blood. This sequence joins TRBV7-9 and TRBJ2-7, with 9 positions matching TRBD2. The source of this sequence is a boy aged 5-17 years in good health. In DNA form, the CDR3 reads TGTGCCAGCAGCGGACTAGCGAGGGGCTACGAGCAGTACTTC. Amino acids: CASSGLARGYEQYF.